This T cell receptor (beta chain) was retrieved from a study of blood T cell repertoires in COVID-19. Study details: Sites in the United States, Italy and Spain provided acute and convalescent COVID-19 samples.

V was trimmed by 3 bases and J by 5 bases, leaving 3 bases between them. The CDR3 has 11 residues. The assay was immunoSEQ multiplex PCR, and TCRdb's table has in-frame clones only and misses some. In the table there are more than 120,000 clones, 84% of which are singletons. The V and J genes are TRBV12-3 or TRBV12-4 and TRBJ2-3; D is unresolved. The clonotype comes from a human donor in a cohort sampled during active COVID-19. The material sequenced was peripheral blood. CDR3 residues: CASSFGDTQYF. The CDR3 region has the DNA TGTGCCAGCAGTTTCGGAGATACGCAGTATTTT.